These T cell receptor beta chains were read from a single sample in a study of neurological immune-mediated disorders. TCRdb recomputed calls from the 5' RACE reads with MiXCR, one row per CDR3 protein. The sample has around 40,000 distinct CDR3 sequences, approximately 7.2% seen once. Sequenced: CD4+ T cells from blood. These TCRs come from a man between 50 and 59 years old in good health. Both conserved end residues are trimmed from each CDR3. Rows may omit the clone size; those that give it use once, few, many or a size class.

clone size: many
V gene: TRBV20-1
J gene: TRBJ1-1
CDR3 protein: SARNPDREAF

clone size: many
V gene: TRBV5-1
J gene: TRBJ1-1
CDR3 protein: ASSAAWDTEAF

clone size: many
V gene: TRBV5-1
J gene: TRBJ2-5
CDR3 protein: ASSLETETQY

clone size: many
V gene: TRBV20-1
J gene: TRBJ2-7
CDR3 protein: SARDRGQGVEEQY

clone size: few
V gene: TRBV30
J gene: TRBJ1-4
CDR3 protein: AWSVGGSNEKLF

clone size: many
V gene: TRBV7-2
J gene: TRBJ1-2
CDR3 protein: ASSFGRNYGYT

clone size: few
V gene: TRBV5-4
J gene: TRBJ2-5
CDR3 protein: ASSLQAGGGETQY

clone size: many
V gene: TRBV6-1
J gene: TRBJ2-7
CDR3 protein: ASRPGTDLYEQY

clone size: many
V gene: TRBV3-1
J gene: TRBJ2-7
CDR3 protein: ASSPRQRVHYEQY

clone size: many
V gene: TRBV5-1
J gene: TRBJ1-2
CDR3 protein: ASSRDSTNYGYT

clone size: many
V gene: TRBV20-1
J gene: TRBJ2-7
CDR3 protein: SASWEGPYEQY

clone size: many
V gene: TRBV28
J gene: TRBJ2-4
CDR3 protein: ASIGGLSSGSNIQY

clone size: few
V gene: TRBV5-5
J gene: TRBJ2-1
CDR3 protein: ASTRTSGYNEQF

clone size: many
V gene: TRBV28
J gene: TRBJ2-3
CDR3 protein: ASKLGGRGSTDTQY

clone size: many
V gene: TRBV7-2
J gene: TRBJ2-5
CDR3 protein: ASSLVQGAGGAQY

clone size: many
V gene: TRBV4-3
J gene: TRBJ2-1
CDR3 protein: ASSQAGLYNEQF

clone size: many
V gene: TRBV20-1
J gene: TRBJ2-4
CDR3 protein: SRGASAKNIQY

clone size: many
V gene: TRBV14
J gene: TRBJ2-3
CDR3 protein: ASSRQLASTDTQY

clone size: NA
V gene: TRBV18
J gene: TRBJ2-4
CDR3 protein: ASSPRDREDIQY

clone size: many
V gene: TRBV28
J gene: TRBJ2-7
CDR3 protein: ASSLFTRDQYEQY

clone size: many
V gene: TRBV4-3
J gene: TRBJ2-1
CDR3 protein: ASSQVAGQHEQF

clone size: many
V gene: TRBV7-3
J gene: TRBJ2-1
CDR3 protein: ASSSQGSVNEQF

clone size: many
V gene: TRBV7-3
J gene: TRBJ2-5
CDR3 protein: ASSPSSGTPQETQY

clone size: many
V gene: TRBV12-3/TRBV12-4
J gene: TRBJ2-5
CDR3 protein: ASSLGPGGAGETQY

clone size: many
V gene: TRBV9
J gene: TRBJ2-3
CDR3 protein: ASSVAAESDTQY

clone size: many
V gene: TRBV21-1
J gene: TRBJ2-5
CDR3 protein: ASRYRGPETQY

clone size: many
V gene: TRBV3-1
J gene: TRBJ2-5
CDR3 protein: ASSQDPWTSDSQETQY

clone size: many
V gene: TRBV28
J gene: TRBJ1-6
CDR3 protein: ASRTGANSPLH

clone size: many
V gene: TRBV20-1
J gene: TRBJ2-7
CDR3 protein: SASPPVAGGVYEQY

clone size: many
V gene: TRBV20-1
J gene: TRBJ2-3
CDR3 protein: SARTGTSGSSTDTQY

clone size: NA
V gene: TRBV4-1
J gene: TRBJ1-2
CDR3 protein: ASSLQGRSQAGYT

clone size: many
V gene: TRBV5-1
J gene: TRBJ2-3
CDR3 protein: ASSPGGSGSSTDTQY

clone size: NA
V gene: TRBV28
J gene: TRBJ2-2
CDR3 protein: ASSPPGGGGTGELF

clone size: many
V gene: TRBV18
J gene: TRBJ1-2
CDR3 protein: ASSPRLTGENYGYT

clone size: many
V gene: TRBV7-3
J gene: TRBJ2-1
CDR3 protein: ASSWGPSNEQF

clone size: many
V gene: TRBV3-1
J gene: TRBJ2-5
CDR3 protein: ASSTQRTSGRETQY

clone size: NA
V gene: TRBV28
J gene: TRBJ2-7
CDR3 protein: ASMRLSSYEQY

clone size: NA
V gene: TRBV20-1
J gene: TRBJ2-7
CDR3 protein: SAVLRTSGGEQY

clone size: many
V gene: TRBV9
J gene: TRBJ2-1
CDR3 protein: ASSLIPGLESEQF

clone size: many
V gene: TRBV5-1
J gene: TRBJ2-5
CDR3 protein: ASSLSGSGETQY

clone size: many
V gene: TRBV5-1
J gene: TRBJ2-1
CDR3 protein: ASSSTAGGYGNEQF

clone size: NA
V gene: TRBV4-3
J gene: TRBJ2-3
CDR3 protein: ASSQGQGPDTQY

clone size: many
V gene: TRBV5-5
J gene: TRBJ2-2
CDR3 protein: ASSQGQGYTGELF

clone size: many
V gene: TRBV6-2/TRBV6-3
J gene: TRBJ2-7
CDR3 protein: ASSYIAGAGEQY

clone size: many
V gene: TRBV7-2
J gene: TRBJ2-2
CDR3 protein: ASTPRWRSGELF

clone size: many
V gene: TRBV7-2
J gene: TRBJ2-7
CDR3 protein: ASSSLPRRAYEQY

clone size: many
V gene: TRBV20-1
J gene: TRBJ2-7
CDR3 protein: SAPQEGREQY

clone size: few
V gene: TRBV5-1
J gene: TRBJ2-6
CDR3 protein: ASSRGGSDVLT

clone size: many
V gene: TRBV20-1
J gene: TRBJ2-1
CDR3 protein: SARGLAGYNEQF

clone size: many
V gene: TRBV28
J gene: TRBJ2-3
CDR3 protein: ASSSSRLAEAKRDTQY

clone size: many
V gene: TRBV20-1
J gene: TRBJ1-1
CDR3 protein: SAREPPMNTEAF

clone size: NA
V gene: TRBV20-1
J gene: TRBJ2-1
CDR3 protein: SARDSRSYNEQF

clone size: few
V gene: TRBV15
J gene: TRBJ2-5
CDR3 protein: ATSSSTGGGETQY

clone size: few
V gene: TRBV11-3
J gene: TRBJ2-3
CDR3 protein: ASSEGGGSTSSTDTQY

clone size: many
V gene: TRBV7-2
J gene: TRBJ2-7
CDR3 protein: ASSLSTPAGGPYEQY

clone size: many
V gene: TRBV28
J gene: TRBJ2-7
CDR3 protein: ASSRTDFSYEQY

clone size: many
V gene: TRBV20-1
J gene: TRBJ2-7
CDR3 protein: SASLFSSGSSYEQY

clone size: many
V gene: TRBV3-1
J gene: TRBJ2-7
CDR3 protein: ASSQDGVSAYEQY

clone size: many
V gene: TRBV5-1
J gene: TRBJ2-5
CDR3 protein: ASSLATGSETQY

clone size: many
V gene: TRBV9
J gene: TRBJ2-2
CDR3 protein: ASSVSVLTNTGELF